The 20 T cell receptor beta chains in this list originate from one sample, sequenced in a study of OX40 agonist ivuxolimab in advanced cancers. Here immunoSEQ multiplex PCR was the method, and the copy in TCRdb shows in-frame clones only, minus some. The repertoire includes about 69,000 clones, about 90% of them detected once, and 13% to 15% sits in the top ten. The source material was CD4+ or CD8+ T cells sorted from blood, sampled in a trial of the OX40 agonist ivuxolimab. The receptors come from an adult with an advanced solid tumor such as melanoma, head and neck, liver or kidney cancer.

The rearrangement joins TRBV6-1 to TRBJ1-2; possibly TRBD1 for D (6 bases). This CDR3 comprises 10 residues. CDR1 and CDR2 from the germline V gene are MNHNS and SASEGT. V was pared by 11 bases and J by 8 bases, with 12 bases between. CDR3 DNA: TGTGCCTTACAGGGTTACGGCTACACCTTC. Protein product: CALQGYGYTF.

The J gene is TRBJ2-7, the V gene TRBV9; 8 bases fit TRBD1. Germline V CDR1 and CDR2: SGDLS, YYNGEE. The CDR3 consists of 13 residues. The V gene end was trimmed by 3 bases and the J gene end by 9 bases; junction bases not matched to a gene: 8. CDR3 DNA sequence: TGTGCCAGCAGCGGAGGGACAGGAGGAGGGCAGTACTTC. Residues: CASSGGTGGGQYF.

The chain has TRBV7-2 and TRBJ2-5, with D tentatively TRBD1 (6 bases). Trimming stripped 0 bases from V and 7 bases from J, with 12 bases between. Per the germline V gene, CDR1 is SGHTA and CDR2 is FQGNSA. There are 14 residues in the CDR3. The CDR3 reads CASSLAFETGTQYF. CDR3 DNA sequence: TGTGCCAGCAGCTTAGCTTTTGAGACAGGGACCCAGTACTTC. Full variable domain (rest looked up from reference TRBV7-2 and TRBJ2-5): GAGVSQSPSNKVTEKGKDVELRCDPISGHTALYWYRQSLGQGLEFLIYFQGNSAPDKSGLPSDRFSAERTGGSVSTLTIQRTQQEDSAVYLCASSLAFETGTQYFGPGTRLLVL.

The chain links TRBV7-6 to TRBJ2-7; D may be TRBD2 (5 bases). The V end was cut by 1 base, the J end by 5 bases, with 12 bases between. The CDR3 is made up of 14 amino acids. Germline V lookup: CDR1 SGHVS, CDR2 FNYEAQ. Here the CDR3 DNA reads TGTGCCAGCAGCTTAGGACGGTCAGCGGACGAGCAGTACTTC. Translated: CASSLGRSADEQYF.

The gene calls are TRBV28 and TRBJ2-3, with D possibly called TRBD1 or TRBD2 (5 bases each). V lost 5 bases, J lost 6 bases, and 12 bases lay in between. This CDR3 is 13 amino acids long. Germline CDR1 is MDHEN and CDR2 is SYDVKM. The CDR3 is CASSMGVSDTQYF. In nucleotides, the CDR3 is TGTGCCAGCAGTATGGGGGTTAGCGATACGCAGTATTTT.

The chain links TRBV30 to TRBJ2-3, with TRBD2 identical over 10 bases. CDR1 and CDR2 (germline): GTSNPN, SVGIG (reference sequence). J was trimmed by 3 bases and V by 5 bases; bases with no gene match: 17. The CDR3 length is 18 residues. CDR3 sequence (DNA): TGTGCCTGGGATAAACAGGGAGGTAGCGGGAGGTGGACAGATACGCAGTATTTT. Translating gives CAWDKQGGSGRWTDTQYF.

This clone was picked up one time. This chain uses TRBV28 with TRBJ1-3, with no clear D. The CDR3 is 15 residues long. Deletions cut 5 bases from V and 1 base from J, with 12 bases between. Per the germline V gene, CDR1 is MDHEN and CDR2 is SYDVKM. CDR3 coding DNA: TGTGCCAGCAGTCCGTACTCAGGATCTGGAAACACCATATATTTT. This codes for CASSPYSGSGNTIYF.

The V gene is TRBV28, the J gene TRBJ2-5; D remains unclear. Trimming stripped 2 bases from V and 0 bases from J, with 4 bases between. Per the germline V gene, CDR1 is MDHEN and CDR2 is SYDVKM. This CDR3 has 13 amino acids. The CDR3 loop is CASSLAHQETQYF. The CDR3 bases are TGTGCCAGCAGTTTAGCCCACCAAGAGACCCAGTACTTC.

In this sample, this clone turned up a few times. J is TRBJ1-1 and V is TRBV7-9, with D hard to call. The CDR3 extends over 14 amino acids. Trimming removed 5 bases at V and 1 base at J, with 11 bases between. Germline V gives CDR1 SEHNR, CDR2 FQNEAQ (reference sequence). In DNA form, the CDR3 reads TGTGCCAGCAGCCCCCCGTCCGGGAACACTGAAGCTTTCTTT. Protein: CASSPPSGNTEAFF.

The rearrangement links TRBV13 to TRBJ2-3; 10 bases are a match to TRBD2. The V gene's germline CDR1 is PRHDT and CDR2 FYEKMQ (reference sequence). J lost 3 bases, V lost 5 bases, and 8 bases had no gene match. The CDR3 sequence is 16 residues long. This CDR3 is CASSPRASGSTDTQYF. DNA of the CDR3: TGTGCCAGCAGCCCAAGGGCTAGCGGGAGTACAGATACGCAGTATTTT.

On this clone: The sample carries other DNA sequences with the same CDR3. V usage is TRBV5-6 and J usage is TRBJ2-7, with D possibly being TRBD1 or TRBD2 (5 bases each). This CDR3 is built from 14 residues. Germline V gives CDR1 SGHDT, CDR2 YYEEEE. V dropped 0 bases and J dropped 0 bases, with 7 bases sitting between them. DNA for the CDR3: TGTGCCAGCAGCTTGGGGGGGAGCTCCTACGAGCAGTACTTC. It specifies CASSLGGSSYEQYF.

This clone occurred a few times. CDR3 loop: CASIISDMTYGYTF. The CDR3 region has the DNA TGTGCCAGCATCATATCGGATATGACCTATGGCTACACCTTC. V gene TRBV5-6 combines with J gene TRBJ1-2, with D unclear. The germline V gene encodes CDR1 SGHDT and CDR2 YYEEEE. The CDR3 consists of 14 residues. The ends were cut back, 6 bases at V and 4 bases at J, with 16 bases in the middle.

This chain connects TRBV28 to TRBJ2-7, with 11 bases lining up with TRBD2. The CDR3 runs to 14 residues. The V and J ends lost 3 bases and 6 bases, in that order; junction bases with no gene match: 4. Germline V gene sequence: CDR1 MDHEN, CDR2 SYDVKM. For the CDR3, the DNA is TGTGCCAGCAGTTTCCTAGCGGGAGGCCTCGAGCAGTACTTC. It specifies CASSFLAGGLEQYF.

The chain employs TRBV15 and TRBJ2-2; D perhaps matches TRBD2 (8 bases). CDR1 is LNHNV and CDR2 is YYDKDF in the germline V gene (reference sequence). The CDR3 sequence is 18 residues long. V was clipped by 7 bases and J by 4 bases, with 25 bases between them. CDR3 protein: CATTGTAGTSWGTGELFF. CDR3 nucleotides: TGTGCCACCACCGGGACAGCTGGGACTAGTTGGGGCACCGGGGAGCTGTTTTTT.

The chain links TRBV6-5 to TRBJ2-7; D possibly matches TRBD1 or TRBD2 (5 bases each). The CDR3 is 16 amino acids. Germline V gene data show CDR1 as MNHEY and CDR2 as SVGAGI. Trimming stripped 0 bases from V and 3 bases from J, with 15 bases between. The CDR3 DNA is TGTGCCAGCAGTTACTCAACCGGGACCGAAATCTACGAGCAGTACTTC. Protein: CASSYSTGTEIYEQYF.

V usage is TRBV11-3 and J usage is TRBJ2-7; the D gene is possibly TRBD2 (6 bases). CDR3 length equals 15 residues. Trimming cost V 1 base and J 2 bases, with 12 bases left between them. Germline V lookup: CDR1 SGHNT, CDR2 YENEEA. In DNA, the CDR3 is TGTGCCAGCAGCTTAGGGGGCGGGATCCCCTACGAGCAGTACTTC. Amino acids: CASSLGGGIPYEQYF.

The chain has TRBV4-3 and TRBJ2-6; D ambiguous. V was shortened by 2 bases and J by 4 bases, with 9 bases between the two germline ends. This CDR3 spans 15 amino acids. In germline, CDR1 is LGHNA, CDR2 YSLEER. In DNA, the CDR3 is TGCGCCAGCAGCCAACAAGGGTACGGGGCCAACGTCCTGACTTTC. Its protein is CASSQQGYGANVLTF.

This clone was counted a single time. This rearrangement joins TRBV7-6 to TRBJ2-1, with no clear D. V was cut by 0 bases and J by 6 bases, with 9 bases left in between. The CDR3 sequence is 14 residues long. Germline CDR1 reads SGHVS; CDR2 reads FNYEAQ. The DNA of the CDR3 is TGTGCCAGCAGCTTAGCGGGCCCTATCAATGAGCAGTTCTTC. The encoded protein is CASSLAGPINEQFF.

The chain is built from TRBV18 and TRBJ2-6, with D uncertain. Germline V gene lookup returns CDR1 KGHSH and CDR2 LQKENI. The CDR3 is 14 residues long. The V end lost 2 bases, the J end lost 0 bases, and 2 bases lay between the germline ends. In DNA form, the CDR3 reads TGTGCCAGCTCACCAGCCTCTGGGGCCAACGTCCTGACTTTC. This gives the protein CASSPASGANVLTF. The whole variable domain, remainder taken from reference TRBV18 and TRBJ2-6, is NAGVMQNPRHLVRRRGQEARLRCSPMKGHSHVYWYRQLPEEGLKFMVYLQKENIIDESGMPKERFSAEFPKEGPSILRIQQVVRGDSAAYFCASSPASGANVLTFGAGSRLTVL.

The rearrangement joins TRBV15 to TRBJ1-1; D gene uncertain. The CDR3 consists of 12 residues. V was pared by 5 bases and J by 5 bases, with 9 bases between. Germline CDR1 reads LNHNV; CDR2 reads YYDKDF (reference sequence). CDR3 loop: CATSEGGTEAFF. Here the CDR3 DNA reads TGTGCCACCAGCGAGGGAGGAACTGAAGCTTTCTTT.